This T cell receptor beta chain derives from a study of radiation and T cells in renal cell carcinoma. Background on the study: Nephrectomy followed 15 Gy stereotactic body radiation by 4 weeks. Study-wide points: From baseline, blood top tumor clonotypes peaked at 2 weeks post-radiation.

The time point denotes: baseline pretreatment blood. The treatment is: 15 Gy SBRT to primary tumor, nephrectomy 4 weeks later. After SBRT, blood was collected at 2 and 4 weeks, plus baseline. This renal cell carcinoma was of the clear cell type. V dropped 3 bases and J dropped 2; count of bases not matched to a gene: 10. The CDR3 loop spans 16 amino acids. Per germline, CDR1 SGHRS and CDR2 YFSETQ. The table came from immunoSEQ multiplex PCR; TCRdb's copy has only in-frame clones and leaves some out. The sample holds more than 95,000 clones; about four fifths are singletons and the top ten take approximately 3%. With regard to this clone: Antigen unknown.

The TCR comes from a woman between 55 and 75 years old with renal cell carcinoma. The gene calls are TRBV5-1 and TRBJ2-7; the match to TRBD1 covers 8 bases. The sequencing here drew on blood, taken from a patient whose treatment included radiotherapy and nephrectomy. CDR3 residues: CASSWTASDRAYEQYF. As DNA, the CDR3 is TGCGCCAGCAGCTGGACCGCGTCGGACAGGGCCTACGAGCAGTACTTC.